This T cell receptor beta chain was documented in a study of long-term antiretroviral therapy in people with HIV. This CDR3 is built from 12 residues. The germline V gene has CDR1 MNHEY and CDR2 SVGAGI. The ends were cut back, 8 bases at V and 0 bases at J, with 6 bases in the middle. Study-level findings and limits: In the period from the mid-2000s to the late 2010s, blood was collected, possibly under older ART regimens.

Comments on this clone: Its antigen is still unknown.

Sequencing relied on immunoSEQ assay v3.0, run at survey level. Assay used: immunoSEQ multiplex PCR; TCRdb lists only in-frame clones, some missing. The data hold 25,000 to 30,000 clones, with 79% observed a single time. Every donor had one or more pre-ART and two or more post-ART PBMC samples. The clonotype comes from a man aged 30 to 39 with HIV. Sequences were derived from unsorted PBMCs, sampled 2.1 years after starting antiretroviral therapy. The rearrangement joins TRBV6-5 to TRBJ2-3; D is uncertain. The CDR3 reads CASSDSTDTQYF. CDR3 sequence (DNA): TGTGCCAGCTCGGACAGCACAGATACGCAGTATTTT.